Each of the 13 T cell receptor beta chains below was sequenced from the same sample in a study of Graves' ophthalmopathy and Graves' hyperthyroidism. RNA served as the template for amplifying TCR beta CDR3 regions. HTBI primers served in a first-round RT-PCR, which a second-round multiplex PCR followed. One entry per CDR3 protein, called by TCRdb with MiXCR from the multiplex PCR reads. Of over a million distinct CDR3 sequences listed, about two fifths are singletons. The sample taken for sequencing was peripheral blood or thyroid tissue (not recorded which). All receptors come from an adult man with Graves' hyperthyroidism.

The sample holds a few counts of this clonotype. The chain recombines TRBV7-9 with TRBJ2-5; 7 nucleotides line up with TRBD2. V trimming: 6 bases; J trimming: 2 bases; junction bases outside the gene matches: 9. Germline CDR1 is SEHNR and CDR2 is FQNEAQ (reference sequence). The CDR3 extends over 15 amino acids. CDR3 DNA sequence: TGTGCCAGCAGTTTGGGGGGGACGTTACAAGAGACCCAGTACTTC. Translation: CASSLGGTLQETQYF.

The V gene is TRBV18, the J gene TRBJ2-5; 12 positions agree with TRBD2. V trimming: 6 bases; J trimming: 4 bases; junction bases outside the gene matches: 6. The CDR3 spans 15 residues. Germline V lookup: CDR1 KGHSH, CDR2 LQKENI. CDR3: CASSGGLAGIETQYF. The CDR3, as DNA: TGTGCCAGCTCGGGCGGACTAGCGGGGATAGAGACCCAGTACTTC.

This clonotype was found a few times. CDR3 sequence reads: CAIKGGSGEGTQYF. The CDR3 DNA reads as TGTGCCATCAAAGGAGGTAGCGGGGAGGGGACCCAGTACTTC. The J gene is TRBJ2-5, the V gene TRBV10-3, with 8 bases lining up with TRBD2. The V and J ends lost 7 bases and 7 bases, in that order; junction bases with no gene match: 11. The CDR3 loop spans 14 amino acids. Germline CDR1 ENHRY, CDR2 SYGVKD.

This clonotype was counted at least ten times. The chain is built from TRBV7-2 and TRBJ2-5, with 15 nucleotides matching TRBD2. The CDR3 totals 18 residues. The V segment lost 5 bases and the J segment 2 bases; nucleotides outside the gene matches: 9. CDR1 and CDR2 (germline): SGHTA, FQGNSA. CDR3 nucleotides: TGTGCCAGCAGCCTGGGACTAGCGGGGGGAATCCTACAAGAGACCCAGTACTTC. The encoded protein is CASSLGLAGGILQETQYF.

This clonotype was counted at least ten times. This rearrangement joins TRBV19 to TRBJ1-5; tentatively, D is TRBD1 (6 bases). This CDR3 comprises 16 residues. V was shortened by 5 bases and J by 2 bases, with 16 bases between the two germline ends. CDR1 and CDR2 from the germline V gene are LNHDA and SQIVND (reference sequence). CDR3 in amino acids: CASSDPRGVGNQPQHF. CDR3 in DNA: TGTGCCAGTAGTGACCCCAGGGGCGTCGGCAATCAGCCCCAGCATTTT.

This clonotype was counted many times. This chain joins TRBV2 and TRBJ1-2; D is ambiguous. V was clipped by 1 base and J by 5 bases, with 11 bases between them. The CDR3 loop spans 14 amino acids. Per the germline V gene, CDR1 is SNHLY and CDR2 is FYNNEI. The CDR3 spells CASSEGRGIYGYTF. CDR3 DNA: TGTGCCAGCAGTGAAGGTCGCGGAATATATGGCTACACCTTC.

This rearrangement joins TRBV19 to TRBJ2-2; D may be TRBD2 (5 bases). Trimming pared 5 bases from V and 2 bases from J, leaving 12 bases between. This CDR3 comprises 15 residues. The germline V gene has CDR1 LNHDA and CDR2 SQIVND (reference sequence). CDR3 nucleotides: TGTGCCAGTAGTCCCCCCCCGGGAAACACCGGGGAGCTGTTTTTT. This sequence encodes CASSPPPGNTGELFF.

This clonotype was seen repeatedly, ten times or more. The junction departs from germline at one end; a sequencing error may be responsible. The J gene is TRBJ2-7, the V gene TRBV9; possibly TRBD1 for D (6 bases). The CDR3 totals 14 residues. The germline CDR1 and CDR2 sequences are SGDLS and YYNGEE. The CDR3 is CASSEGDSTYEQYF. The DNA for the CDR3 is TGCGCCAGCAGCGAGGGGGATTCGACATACGAGCAGTACTTC.

The chain employs TRBV4-3 and TRBJ2-7, with D unclear. Trimming stripped 3 bases from V and 2 bases from J, with 17 bases between. CDR3 length: 16 residues. Germline CDR1 LGHNA, CDR2 YSLEER. CDR3 bases: TGCGCCAGCAGCCAGAGGCAGACCACCAGCCCCTACGAGCAGTACTTC. Its translation is CASSQRQTTSPYEQYF.

The chain combines TRBV6-5 with TRBJ2-7; no definite D call. The CDR3 extends over 15 amino acids. Germline V gene data show CDR1 as MNHEY and CDR2 as SVGAGI. The V and J ends lost 2 bases and 0 bases respectively, with 11 bases between them. CDR3 sequence (DNA): TGTGCCAGCAGTTACAACAAGGGAACCTCCTACGAGCAGTACTTC. This sequence encodes CASSYNKGTSYEQYF.

The chain has TRBV7-2 and TRBJ1-1; unclear D gene. The CDR3 covers 15 residues. Germline-derived CDR1 and CDR2 are SGHTA and FQGNSA. The ends were cut back, 5 bases at V and 0 bases at J, with 13 bases in the middle. The CDR3 reads CASSQNLNMNTEAFF. The CDR3 bases are TGTGCCAGCAGCCAGAACTTAAATATGAACACTGAAGCTTTCTTT.

As regards this clonotype: This likely comes from a read error, as the CDR3 has no conserved phenylalanine or tryptophan at its end. The V call is TRBV5-1, the J call TRBJ1-1, with TRBD1 as a possible D gene (5 bases). CDR1 SGHRS and CDR2 YFSETQ come from the germline V gene. The CDR3 runs to 13 residues. Trimming shortened V by 0 bases and J by 4 bases, and 7 bases separated the two germline ends. The CDR3 DNA reads as TGCGCCAGCAGCTTGGGGGGGAGCACTGAAGCTTTCCTT. It is translated as CASSLGGSTEAFL.

The V gene is TRBV5-5, the J gene TRBJ1-4; D unresolved. The V gene's germline CDR1 is SGHKS and CDR2 YYEKEE (reference sequence). With 5 bases removed from V and 4 bases from J, the gap between germline ends came to 15 bases. CDR3 size: 15 residues. The CDR3 sequence: CASRLETALNEKLFF. The CDR3 region has the DNA TGTGCCAGCAGACTGGAGACCGCGCTTAATGAAAAACTGTTTTTT.